A single sample is the source of the 15 T cell receptor beta chains below, sequenced in a study of CD8 T cells in ankylosing spondylitis. Study-level points and caveats: Blood of patients with ankylosing spondylitis appeared to be characterized by a TCR beta motif of several highly homologous variants.

TCRdb analysed the 5' RACE reads with MiXCR anew, one entry per CDR3 protein. This sample has 75,000 to 95,000 distinct CDR3 sequences; more than 8.5% occur once, and the top ten carry under 35%. These receptors' antigens are unknown. The sequencing input was blood, either unsorted or a sorted T cell fraction (not recorded which). The receptors shown here come from a male donor with ankylosing spondylitis.

The chain recombines TRBV2 with TRBJ2-7, with D possibly being TRBD1 (5 bases). The germline gives CDR1 SNHLY, CDR2 FYNNEI. Trimming cost V 8 bases and J 5 bases, with 10 bases left between them. The CDR3 is 11 amino acids. CDR3 sequence reads: CASGHVNEQYF. CDR3 coding DNA: TGTGCCAGCGGACACGTAAACGAGCAGTACTTC.

This clonotype was observed a few times. The gene calls are TRBV5-1 and TRBJ1-3; tentatively, D is TRBD1 (5 bases). V lost 2 bases and J lost 0, with 15 bases in between. The CDR3 extends over 17 amino acids. CDR1 is SGHRS, CDR2 YFSETQ, per germline. The CDR3 DNA reads as TGCGCCAGCAGCTTCCGGTCAGGGCCCGACTCTGGAAACACCATATATTTT. Its protein is CASSFRSGPDSGNTIYF.

This clonotype was counted a few times. The chain recombines TRBV3-1 with TRBJ1-2; D uncertain. Between the trimmed V and J ends, which lost 4 bases and 5 bases, there was a span of 26 bases. CDR1 is LGHDT, CDR2 YNNKEL, per germline (reference sequence). The CDR3 extends over 18 amino acids. In nucleotides, the CDR3 is TGTGCCAGCAGCCCCCTCGTTGCAGGCTCGAGATGGGATTATGGCTACACCTTC. This codes for CASSPLVAGSRWDYGYTF. The full variable domain, its missing parts supplied by reference TRBV3-1 and TRBJ1-2, is DTAVSQTPKYLVTQMGNDKSIKCEQNLGHDTMYWYKQDSKKFLKIMFSYNNKELIINETVPNRFSPKSPDKAHLNLHINSLELGDSAVYFCASSPLVAGSRWDYGYTFGSGTRLTVV.

The genes are TRBV11-2 and TRBJ2-7, with 7 bases identical to TRBD2. The CDR3 loop spans 16 amino acids. Losses at the gene ends were 3 bases for V and 0 bases for J; bases not matched to a gene: 8. Germline V gene sequence: CDR1 SGHAT, CDR2 FQNNGV. CDR3 loop: CASSFVSERGSYEQYF. The CDR3 nucleotides read TGTGCCAGCAGCTTTGTATCCGAGCGGGGCTCCTACGAGCAGTACTTC.

This clonotype has a handful of counts. The J gene is TRBJ1-5, the V gene TRBV20-1, with a possible D match to TRBD1 (6 bases). Germline values: CDR1 DFQATT, CDR2 SNEGSKA (reference sequence). Trimming cost V 4 bases and J 3 bases, with 13 bases left between them. CDR3 length: 14 amino acids. This CDR3 reads CSATLTGLNQPQHF. CDR3 bases: TGCAGTGCTACGCTGACAGGACTCAATCAGCCCCAGCATTTT.

This clonotype showed up many times. This chain uses TRBV20-1 with TRBJ1-1; D may be TRBD1 (5 bases). Germline assignment: CDR1 DFQATT and CDR2 SNEGSKA (reference sequence). This CDR3 spans 11 amino acids. The V end was cut by 6 bases, the J end by 7 bases, with 12 bases between. For the CDR3, the DNA is TGCAGTGCCCCCGCGGGACTTGAAGCTTTCTTT. Its protein product is CSAPAGLEAFF.

The sample holds many counts of this clonotype. CDR3: CATSDRVYYEQYF. CDR3 nucleotide sequence: TGTGCCACCAGCGACAGGGTCTACTACGAGCAGTACTTC. J is TRBJ2-7 and V is TRBV15, with 7 bases matching TRBD1. The J segment lost 3 bases and the V segment lost 5 bases, leaving 4 bases of the junction unmatched. Germline V gene sequence: CDR1 LNHNV, CDR2 YYDKDF (reference sequence). The CDR3 totals 13 residues. Full variable domain (outside the CDR3, taken from reference TRBV15 and TRBJ2-7): DAMVIQNPRYQVTQFGKPVTLSCSQTLNHNVMYWYQQKSSQAPKLLFHYYDKDFNNEADTPDNFQSRRPNTSFCFLDIRSPGLGDTAMYLCATSDRVYYEQYFGPGTRLTVT.

The chain carries TRBV7-9 and TRBJ2-3, with 7 bases lining up with TRBD2. Trimming at V came to 2 bases and at J to 3 bases, leaving 5 bases not matched to a gene. Germline V CDR1 and CDR2: SEHNR, FQNEAQ (reference sequence). The CDR3 is made up of 15 amino acids. The CDR3 spells CASSLSGMGTDTQYF. The CDR3 DNA follows: TGTGCCAGCAGCTTAAGCGGGATGGGGACAGATACGCAGTATTTT.

This clonotype was picked up many times. The CDR3 sequence: CASSQDGLAWETQYF. The CDR3 region has the DNA TGTGCCAGCAGCCAAGACGGGCTAGCTTGGGAGACCCAGTACTTC. V and J are TRBV4-2 and TRBJ2-5; D might be TRBD2 (5 bases). V lost 0 bases and J lost 5, with 13 bases in between. The CDR3 is 15 residues long. Looked up from germline, CDR1 is LGHNA and CDR2 is YNFKEQ.

This clonotype was picked up many times. The chain links TRBV20-1 to TRBJ2-7; D unresolved. The germline V and J ends were trimmed by 4 bases and 4 bases, with 11 bases remaining between them. The germline gives CDR1 DFQATT, CDR2 SNEGSKA (reference sequence). There are 12 residues in the CDR3. The CDR3 bases are TGCAGTGCTAACAGAGATCTATACGAGCAGTACTTC. It yields the protein CSANRDLYEQYF.

The table lists this clonotype with many counts. The rearrangement links TRBV29-1 to TRBJ2-5; 7 bases agree with TRBD2. J was trimmed by 5 bases and V by 7 bases; bases with no gene match: 10. Germline V CDR1 and CDR2: SQVTM, ANQGSEA. There are 13 residues in the CDR3. The CDR3 is CSARGGTLETQYF. CDR3 nucleotides: TGCAGCGCTAGGGGAGGGACCCTGGAGACCCAGTACTTC.

This clonotype appeared once. A read error may explain this, as a much larger clone is one base away. The chain combines TRBV5-1 with TRBJ2-7; D tentatively fits TRBD1 or TRBD2 (5 bases each). The germline V gene encodes CDR1 SGHRS and CDR2 YFSETQ. The CDR3 extends over 14 amino acids. CDR3 in amino acids: CSSSLGDGYYEQYF. As DNA, the CDR3 is TGCTCCAGCAGCTTGGGGGACGGCTACTACGAGCAGTACTTC.

The rearrangement links TRBV20-1 to TRBJ2-7; 7 nucleotides match TRBD1. Germline trimming cut 4 bases from V and 7 bases from J; bases unmatched to any gene: 19. The CDR3 contains 16 residues. CDR1 DFQATT and CDR2 SNEGSKA come from the germline V gene (reference sequence). As DNA, the CDR3 is TGCAGTGCTATTACGACAGGGCTCAACACGGAGGATGAGCAGTACTTC. Protein: CSAITTGLNTEDEQYF.

V is TRBV10-3 and J is TRBJ2-7; D ambiguous. Per germline, CDR1 ENHRY and CDR2 SYGVKD. The CDR3 length is 14 residues. V gave up 0 bases and J gave up 2 bases, with 8 bases separating them. CDR3 region: CAISESSGTYEQYV. In DNA form, the CDR3 reads TGTGCCATCAGTGAGTCTTCCGGAACCTACGAGCAGTACGTC.

This clonotype has more than one count but fewer than ten. The CDR3 bases are TGTGCTAGTGGTTTGGACACAGATACGCAGTATTTT. Protein: CASGLDTDTQYF. The chain has TRBV12-5 and TRBJ2-3; no reliable D call. The CDR3 has 12 residues. The V end was cut by 1 base, the J end by 2 bases, with 1 base between. In germline, CDR1 is LGHNT, CDR2 FRNRAP.